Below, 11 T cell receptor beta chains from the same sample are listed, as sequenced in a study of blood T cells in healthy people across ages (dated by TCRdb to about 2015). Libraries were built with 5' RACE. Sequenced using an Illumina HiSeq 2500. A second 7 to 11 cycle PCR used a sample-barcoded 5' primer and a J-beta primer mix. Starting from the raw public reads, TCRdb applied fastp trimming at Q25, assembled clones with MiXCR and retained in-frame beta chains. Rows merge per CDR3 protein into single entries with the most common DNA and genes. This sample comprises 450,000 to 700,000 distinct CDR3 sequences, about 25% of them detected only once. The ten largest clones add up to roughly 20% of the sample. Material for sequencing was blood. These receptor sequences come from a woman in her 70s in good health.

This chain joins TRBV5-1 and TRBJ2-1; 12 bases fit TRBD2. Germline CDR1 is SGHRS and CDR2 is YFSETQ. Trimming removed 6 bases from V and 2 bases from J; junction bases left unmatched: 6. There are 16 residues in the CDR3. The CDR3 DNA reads TGCGCCAGCAAAGCCCCTAGCGGGGGGGCCTACAATGAGCAGTTCTTC. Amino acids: CASKAPSGGAYNEQFF.

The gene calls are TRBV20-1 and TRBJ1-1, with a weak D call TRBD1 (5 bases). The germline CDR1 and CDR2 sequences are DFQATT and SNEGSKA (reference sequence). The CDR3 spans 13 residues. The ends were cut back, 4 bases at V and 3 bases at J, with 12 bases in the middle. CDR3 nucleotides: TGCAGTGCTAAAGTCGGGGGGGACACTGAAGCTTTCTTT. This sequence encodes CSAKVGGDTEAFF.

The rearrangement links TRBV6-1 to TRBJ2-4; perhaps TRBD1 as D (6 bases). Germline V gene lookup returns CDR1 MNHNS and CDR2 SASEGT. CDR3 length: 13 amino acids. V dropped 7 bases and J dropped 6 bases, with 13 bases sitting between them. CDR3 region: CASTIRGSNIQYF. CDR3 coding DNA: TGTGCCAGCACCATAAGGGGGTCAAACATTCAGTACTTC.

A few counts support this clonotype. For the CDR3, the DNA is TGCGCCAGCAGCCAGGACCCACTAGCGGGGGCGTCGGGAGAGACCCAGTACTTC. Translation: CASSQDPLAGASGETQYF. The chain uses TRBV4-3 and TRBJ2-5; TRBD2 aligns across 11 bases. The junction had 13 bases not matched to a gene; V was cut back by 3 bases and J by 4 bases. Germline loops: CDR1 LGHNA, CDR2 YSLEER. The CDR3 is made up of 18 amino acids.

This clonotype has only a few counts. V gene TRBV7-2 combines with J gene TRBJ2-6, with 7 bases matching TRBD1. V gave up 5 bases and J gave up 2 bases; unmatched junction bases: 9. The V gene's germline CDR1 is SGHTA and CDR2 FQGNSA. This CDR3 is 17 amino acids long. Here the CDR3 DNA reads TGTGCCAGCAGCCCCCGGGGACAGTTCGCTGGGGCCAACGTCCTGACTTTC. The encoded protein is CASSPRGQFAGANVLTF.

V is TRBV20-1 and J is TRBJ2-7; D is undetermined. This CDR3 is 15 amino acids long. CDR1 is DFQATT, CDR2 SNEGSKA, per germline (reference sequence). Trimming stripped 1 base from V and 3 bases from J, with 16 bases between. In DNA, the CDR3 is TGCAGTGCTAGAGGGGATAGCTTGACATTCTACGAGCAGTACTTC. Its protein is CSARGDSLTFYEQYF.

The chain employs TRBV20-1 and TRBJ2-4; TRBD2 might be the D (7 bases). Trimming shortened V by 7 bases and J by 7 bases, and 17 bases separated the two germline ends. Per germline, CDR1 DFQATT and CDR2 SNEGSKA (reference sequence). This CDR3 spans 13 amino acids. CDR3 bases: TGCAGTGTCGCGGGGGCCTCTGGCAACATTCAGTACTTC. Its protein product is CSVAGASGNIQYF.

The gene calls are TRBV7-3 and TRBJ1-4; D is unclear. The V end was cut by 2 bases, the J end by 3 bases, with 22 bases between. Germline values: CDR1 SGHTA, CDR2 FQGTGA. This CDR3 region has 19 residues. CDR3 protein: CASSLWAHRDGISNEKLFF. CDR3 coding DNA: TGTGCCAGCAGCTTATGGGCTCACAGAGACGGCATATCTAATGAAAAACTGTTTTTT.

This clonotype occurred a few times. CDR3 sequence (DNA): TGCAGCGTTGAACTTGGACAGCTCAGGTCGGCTTTCTTT. Translating gives CSVELGQLRSAFF. The chain links TRBV29-1 to TRBJ1-1; the D gene is possibly TRBD1 (6 bases). The CDR3 length is 13 residues. Germline values: CDR1 SQVTM, CDR2 ANQGSEA. V lost 2 bases and J lost 11, with 18 bases in between.

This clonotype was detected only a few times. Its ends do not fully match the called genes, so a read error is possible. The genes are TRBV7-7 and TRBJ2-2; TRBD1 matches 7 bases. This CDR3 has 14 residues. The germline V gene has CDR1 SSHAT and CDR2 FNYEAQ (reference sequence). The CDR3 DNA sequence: TGTGCTAGCAAGACAGGGCCTAACACCGGGGAGCTGTTTTTT. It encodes CASKTGPNTGELFF. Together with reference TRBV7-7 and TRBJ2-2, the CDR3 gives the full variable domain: GAGVSQSPRYKVTKRGQDVTLRCDPISSHATLYWYQQALGQGPEFLTYFNYEAQPDKSGLPSDRFSAERPEGSISTLTIQRTEQRDSAMYRCASKTGPNTGELFFGEGSRLTVL.

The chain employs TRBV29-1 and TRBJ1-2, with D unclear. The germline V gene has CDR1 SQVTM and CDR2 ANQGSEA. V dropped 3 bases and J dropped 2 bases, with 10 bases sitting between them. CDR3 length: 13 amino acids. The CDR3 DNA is TGCAGCGTTGACCTGGACTCAAACTATGGCTACACCTTC. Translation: CSVDLDSNYGYTF.